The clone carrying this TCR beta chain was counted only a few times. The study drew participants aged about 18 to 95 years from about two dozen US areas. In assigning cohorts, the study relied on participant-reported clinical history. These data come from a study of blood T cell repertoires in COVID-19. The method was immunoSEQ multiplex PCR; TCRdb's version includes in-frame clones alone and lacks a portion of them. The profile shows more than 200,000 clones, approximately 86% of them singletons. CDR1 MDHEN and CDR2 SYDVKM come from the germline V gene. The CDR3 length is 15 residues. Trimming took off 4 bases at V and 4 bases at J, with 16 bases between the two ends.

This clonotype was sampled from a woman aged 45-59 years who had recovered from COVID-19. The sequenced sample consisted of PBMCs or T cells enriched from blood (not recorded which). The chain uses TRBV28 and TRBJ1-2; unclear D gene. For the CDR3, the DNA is TGTGCCAGCAGTTACGGTGGAGGGTTTCGCTATGGCTACACCTTC. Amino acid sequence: CASSYGGGFRYGYTF.